This entry lists 26 T cell receptor beta chains sequenced from one sample in a study of vaccination and CD4 T cells after COVID-19. Antigens for these TCRs are unknown. Scientists ran DNA taken from cultured CD4+ T cells through the Oncomine TCR Beta short-read assay for sequencing. A single record per CDR3 protein comes from TCRdb applying MiXCR to the PCR reads. The table includes more than 10,000 distinct CDR3 sequences, about 40% detected once. Specified treatment: roughly 11-day PBMC culture with coronavirus spike peptide pools or control peptides (ViraFEST assay). Here the sequenced sample was CD4+ T cells from blood, cultured in vitro, taken after SARS-CoV-2 vaccination. These receptors all stem from a human donor who had recovered from COVID-19.

In its sample, this clonotype was seen a few times. CDR3 residues: CASSLATGGYTEAFF. The CDR3 nucleotides are TGTGCCAGCAGCTTGGCGACAGGGGGCTACACTGAAGCTTTCTTT. V usage is TRBV5-5 and J usage is TRBJ1-1; TRBD1 aligns across 10 bases. This CDR3 comprises 15 residues. J was trimmed by 3 bases and V by 0 bases; bases with no gene match: 2. Germline CDR1 reads SGHKS; CDR2 reads YYEKEE (reference sequence).

The chain links TRBV7-2 to TRBJ1-6; unclear D gene. The CDR3 is 12 residues long. Trimming removed 2 bases from V and 6 bases from J, with 2 bases in between. Germline V gene sequence: CDR1 SGHTA, CDR2 FQGNSA. CDR3 bases: TGTGCCAGCAGCTTACTTAATTCACCCCTCCACTTT. Its protein is CASSLLNSPLHF.

This clonotype came up a few times. The rearrangement joins TRBV27 to TRBJ2-3, with TRBD2 matching over 10 bases. Germline CDR1 reads MNHEY; CDR2 reads SMNVEV (reference sequence). Germline trimming cut 3 bases from V and 4 bases from J; bases unmatched to any gene: 4. The CDR3 is 15 amino acids. The CDR3 coding sequence is TGTGCCAGCAGTTTGCTAGCGGGAGTGTCAGATACGCAGTATTTT. Translated, it gives CASSLLAGVSDTQYF.

V gene TRBV5-5 combines with J gene TRBJ1-3; the D gene is possibly TRBD1 (6 bases). The CDR3 has 17 residues. V lost 3 bases to trimming and J lost 1 base, with 17 bases between them. Germline CDR1 is SGHKS and CDR2 is YYEKEE (reference sequence). The chain's CDR3 is CASSSRDRSASGNTIYF. The CDR3 DNA reads TGTGCCAGCAGCTCCCGCGACAGGTCCGCTTCTGGAAACACCATATATTTT.

This chain uses TRBV6-1 with TRBJ1-1; tentative D call: TRBD1 (6 bases). Germline V CDR1 and CDR2: MNHNS, SASEGT. The CDR3 is 14 residues long. Trimming removed 6 bases at V and 3 bases at J, with 14 bases between. This chain's CDR3 is CASSKQGWDTEAFF. CDR3 DNA: TGTGCCAGCAGCAAACAGGGATGGGACACTGAAGCTTTCTTT.

The rearrangement joins TRBV28 to TRBJ1-1; no clear D. V was clipped by 4 bases and J by 8 bases, with 8 bases between them. This CDR3 is built from 11 residues. Germline V CDR1 and CDR2: MDHEN, SYDVKM. CDR3 region: CASSYLKEAFF. CDR3 bases: TGTGCCAGCAGTTACCTTAAAGAAGCTTTCTTT.

The chain combines TRBV7-2 with TRBJ1-4; 9 positions match TRBD1. There are 15 residues in the CDR3. The J segment lost 3 bases and the V segment lost 4 bases, leaving 3 bases of the junction unmatched. Germline CDR1 SGHTA, CDR2 FQGNSA. CDR3 sequence reads: CASSSQGAANEKLFF. As DNA, the CDR3 is TGTGCCAGCAGCTCACAGGGGGCGGCTAATGAAAAACTGTTTTTT.

To note about this clonotype: The junction and the germline gene differ at one end; a read error may be behind it. The chain uses TRBV6-1 and TRBJ1-5; 7 positions agree with TRBD1. The CDR3 totals 16 residues. Germline V gives CDR1 MNHNS, CDR2 SASEGT. The CDR3 here is CAGRGSDRGVGQPQHF. The CDR3 DNA reads TGTGCCGGCAGGGGGTCGGACAGAGGGGTGGGACAGCCCCAGCATTTT.

This clonotype was detected only a few times. The gene calls are TRBV19 and TRBJ1-1; TRBD1 agrees at 10 bases. The CDR3 extends over 13 amino acids. After removal of 6 bases from V and 12 bases from J, the junction contained 10 bases not matched to a gene. CDR1 and CDR2 (germline): LNHDA, SQIVND (reference sequence). The DNA for the CDR3 is TGTGCCAGTAGGAGGGACAGGGGCTTCGGGTCTTTCTTT. Its translation is CASRRDRGFGSFF.

The chain recombines TRBV5-4 with TRBJ2-5; perhaps TRBD2 as D (5 bases). Trimming took 0 bases from V and 5 from J, leaving 11 bases between them. The CDR3 length is 14 residues. The germline V gene has CDR1 SGHNT and CDR2 YYREEE (reference sequence). The chain's CDR3 is CASSLGGLGETQYF. CDR3 in DNA: TGTGCCAGCAGCTTGGGCGGGCTCGGCGAGACCCAGTACTTC.

There are a few counts of this clonotype. The J gene is TRBJ2-7, the V gene TRBV6-5, with 11 bases matching TRBD2. Germline V CDR1 and CDR2: MNHEY, SVGAGI. This CDR3 has 16 residues. Germline trimming cut 0 bases from V and 2 bases from J; bases unmatched to any gene: 3. The CDR3 loop is CASSYSTSGTPYEQYF. CDR3 bases: TGTGCCAGCAGTTACTCGACTAGCGGGACCCCCTACGAGCAGTACTTC.

V is TRBV20-1 and J is TRBJ2-2, with 9 bases lining up with TRBD1. Germline CDR1 and CDR2: DFQATT and SNEGSKA (reference sequence). V trimming: 4 bases; J trimming: 6 bases; junction bases outside the gene matches: 9. The CDR3 spans 15 residues. DNA of the CDR3: TGCAGTGCTACCGTCGGGACAGGGCAGGCCGGGGAGCTGTTTTTT. It encodes CSATVGTGQAGELFF.

This chain uses TRBV12-3 or TRBV12-4 with TRBJ2-7; 10 nucleotides agree with TRBD2. With 6 bases clipped from V and 2 bases from J, the junction kept 10 bases outside the gene matches. CDR3 length: 16 residues. The CDR3: CASRDTPLAGPYEQYF. CDR3 DNA sequence: TGTGCCAGCAGAGACACCCCACTAGCGGGACCCTACGAGCAGTACTTC.

The V and J genes are TRBV2 and TRBJ2-7; a possible D gene is TRBD2 (6 bases). CDR3 size: 14 residues. CDR1 SNHLY and CDR2 FYNNEI come from the germline V gene. V gave up 6 bases and J gave up 7 bases, with 19 bases separating them. Written as DNA, the CDR3 is TGTGCCAGCAGCGCAGCTGGGGGTCGGGGGGAGCAGTACTTC. Translation: CASSAAGGRGEQYF.

The chain is built from TRBV20-1 and TRBJ2-7; maybe TRBD1 (5 bases). V was clipped by 0 bases and J by 4 bases, with 13 bases between them. The CDR3 covers 14 residues. The V gene's germline CDR1 is DFQATT and CDR2 SNEGSKA (reference sequence). As DNA, the CDR3 is TGCAGTGCTAGAGATTCAGGGCAGAAGTACGAGCAGTACTTC. As protein: CSARDSGQKYEQYF.

This clonotype was picked up one time. This chain uses TRBV28 with TRBJ2-1, with D possibly called TRBD1 or TRBD2 (5 bases each). The CDR3 spans 11 residues. Germline V gene data show CDR1 as MDHEN and CDR2 as SYDVKM. Trimming took off 4 bases at V and 12 bases at J, with 10 bases between the two ends. Written as DNA, the CDR3 is TGTGCCAGCAGTTCCGGTGGGGGGCAGTTCTTC. Residues: CASSSGGGQFF.

In its sample, this clonotype was seen a few times. This chain connects TRBV7-2 to TRBJ1-1; D gene unclear. V lost 1 base and J 1 base, leaving 10 bases between the germline ends. The germline gives CDR1 SGHTA, CDR2 FQGNSA. The CDR3 sequence is 15 residues long. CDR3 sequence: CASSLVGTGNTEAFF. CDR3 coding DNA: TGTGCCAGCAGCTTAGTGGGCACGGGGAACACTGAAGCTTTCTTT.

With regard to this clonotype: Compared with germline, one end of the junction differs, possibly owing to a read error. For the CDR3, the DNA is TGTGCGGCTGGACAGGGCCCTCAGCCCGAGCATTTT. Its translation is CAAGQGPQPEHF. The rearrangement joins TRBV6-2 or TRBV6-3 to TRBJ1-5; 8 bases match TRBD1. This CDR3 is built from 12 residues. Germline V gene lookup returns CDR1 MNHEY and CDR2 SVGEGT.

The V call is TRBV11-3, the J call TRBJ2-1; 7 bases align to TRBD1. Losses at the gene ends were 5 bases for V and 9 bases for J; bases not matched to a gene: 13. The CDR3 loop spans 15 amino acids. Germline V gives CDR1 SGHNT, CDR2 YENEEA. In DNA, the CDR3 is TGTGCCAGCAGCCTCTGGACAGGTGGGAAGGGTGAGCAGTTCTTC. Translating gives CASSLWTGGKGEQFF.

The count of this clonotype is one. The J gene is TRBJ2-3, the V gene TRBV5-4, with 10 nucleotides matching TRBD1. After removal of 3 bases from V and 6 bases from J, the junction contained 4 bases not matched to a gene. Germline CDR1 SGHNT, CDR2 YYREEE (reference sequence). The CDR3 is 14 residues long. The CDR3 is CASSSTGGADTQYF. The CDR3 DNA follows: TGTGCCAGCAGCTCGACAGGGGGCGCCGATACGCAGTATTTT.

V is TRBV6-1 and J is TRBJ2-7, with TRBD2 matching over 10 bases. Germline values: CDR1 MNHNS, CDR2 SASEGT. The V and J ends lost 6 bases and 2 bases, in that order; junction bases with no gene match: 10. This CDR3 contains 16 residues. CDR3 residues: CASRPPSGGPTYEQYF. CDR3 coding DNA: TGTGCCAGCAGACCACCTAGCGGGGGCCCTACCTACGAGCAGTACTTC.

J is TRBJ2-7 and V is TRBV20-1, with 11 bases identical to TRBD2. Per the germline V gene, CDR1 is DFQATT and CDR2 is SNEGSKA (reference sequence). This CDR3 has 15 amino acids. V lost 1 base, J lost 5 bases, and 7 bases stayed unmatched. The CDR3 DNA is TGCAGTGCTAGAGTGACTAGCGGGGATGTCAACGAGCAGTACTTC. Protein sequence: CSARVTSGDVNEQYF.

This clonotype was seen a handful of times. This sequence joins TRBV12-3 or TRBV12-4 and TRBJ1-2, with a weak D call TRBD1 (6 bases). V lost 6 bases and J lost 4, with 12 bases in between. The CDR3 covers 13 residues. CDR3 DNA sequence: TGTGCCAGCAGCTCTGACAGGATCTATGGCTACACCTTC. It specifies CASSSDRIYGYTF.

The CDR3 spells CASSHRDRNYEQYF. The CDR3 nucleotides are TGTGCCAGCAGCCACCGGGACAGAAACTACGAGCAGTACTTC. V and J are TRBV7-9 and TRBJ2-7; 7 bases are shared with TRBD1. This CDR3 has 14 amino acids. V shed 5 bases, J shed 3 bases, and the junction held 7 bases outside the gene matches. Germline V gene sequence: CDR1 SEHNR, CDR2 FQNEAQ (reference sequence). The full variable domain, its missing parts supplied by reference TRBV7-9 and TRBJ2-7, is DTGVSQNPRHKITKRGQNVTFRCDPISEHNRLYWYRQTLGQGPEFLTYFQNEAQLEKSRLLSDRFSAERPKGSFSTLEIQRTEQGDSAMYLCASSHRDRNYEQYFGPGTRLTVT.

This clonotype was recorded a few times. The chain combines TRBV27 with TRBJ1-6, with 7 bases that match TRBD1. The CDR3 has 15 residues. Germline CDR1 and CDR2: MNHEY and SMNVEV (reference sequence). V gave up 3 bases and J gave up 9 bases; unmatched junction bases: 8. The CDR3 coding sequence is TGTGCCAGCAGTTTGACCTCGTCAGGGGGTTCACCCCTCCACTTT. This codes for CASSLTSSGGSPLHF.

The chain is built from TRBV5-4 and TRBJ1-1; unclear D gene. The CDR3 covers 14 residues. The ends were cut back, 4 bases at V and 6 bases at J, with 16 bases in the middle. Germline lookup yields CDR1 SGHNT and CDR2 YYREEE (reference sequence). The chain's CDR3 is CASSGGRRMAEAFF. The CDR3 nucleotides read TGTGCCAGCAGCGGAGGACGGAGAATGGCTGAAGCTTTCTTT.